Presented here are 14 T cell receptor beta chains from one specimen sequenced in a study of blood T cell repertoires in COVID-19. Data came from immunoSEQ multiplex PCR; TCRdb stores just in-frame clones and leaves some out. Of 120,000 to 150,000 clones in the sample, roughly 85% were seen once. Sequencing input: peripheral blood. These receptors came from a woman between 55 and 75 years old with COVID-19, enrolled during active disease.

This rearrangement joins TRBV3-1 (or the pseudogene TRBV3-2) to TRBJ2-7, with 12 nucleotides matching TRBD1. The junction had 6 bases not matched to a gene; V was cut back by 4 bases and J by 5 bases. CDR1 LGHDT and CDR2 YNNKEL come from the germline V gene (reference sequence). The CDR3 runs to 15 residues. CDR3 nucleotides: TGTGCCAGCAGCCGCCGGGACAGGGGGCTCCACGAGCAGTACTTC. It yields the protein CASSRRDRGLHEQYF.

The V call is TRBV11-3, the J call TRBJ2-5; 7 bases are a match to TRBD2. The CDR3 extends over 15 amino acids. Germline CDR1 and CDR2: SGHNT and YENEEA. Germline trimming cut 5 bases from V and 2 bases from J; bases unmatched to any gene: 8. In DNA, the CDR3 is TGTGCCAGCAGCCCGCGCCTAGCGGCACAAGAGACCCAGTACTTC. It translates to CASSPRLAAQETQYF.

The table lists this clone with a few counts. The chain carries TRBV3-1 (or the pseudogene TRBV3-2) and TRBJ1-6, with 9 bases lining up with TRBD1. J gave up 8 bases and V 3 bases, and 8 bases lay outside the gene matches. The CDR3 totals 16 residues. Germline V gives CDR1 LGHDT, CDR2 YNNKEL (reference sequence). The CDR3 sequence: CASSHLGQGRDSPLHF. The CDR3 coding sequence is TGTGCCAGCAGCCATCTCGGACAGGGGCGGGATTCACCCCTCCACTTT.

With regard to this clone: At one of its ends the junction is not consistent with the germline gene, which may arise from a read error. V gene TRBV10-3 combines with J gene TRBJ2-7; possible D gene TRBD2, 5 bases. CDR1 and CDR2 from the germline V gene are ENHRY and SYGVKD. CDR3 length equals 13 residues. The CDR3: CAISESRTQDSTF. The CDR3 coding sequence is TGTGCCATCAGTGAGTCTAGGACCCAGGACTCCACCTTC.

The chain carries TRBV27 and TRBJ1-4; 8 bases match TRBD1. Germline CDR1 MNHEY, CDR2 SMNVEV (reference sequence). V was clipped by 5 bases and J by 5 bases; unmatched bases: 7. This CDR3 spans 15 amino acids. CDR3 DNA sequence: TGTGCCAGCAGTCCCCGAAGGACAGGGAATGAAAAACTGTTTTTT. It specifies CASSPRRTGNEKLFF.

V is TRBV5-1 and J is TRBJ1-5; tentatively, D is TRBD1 (6 bases). CDR3 length: 13 amino acids. CDR1 SGHRS and CDR2 YFSETQ come from the germline V gene. The V end lost 4 bases, the J end lost 4 bases, and 9 bases lay between the germline ends. CDR3 nucleotide sequence: TGCGCCAGCAGCATTACAGGGAATCAGCCCCAGCATTTT. Its translation is CASSITGNQPQHF.

The V and J genes are TRBV18 and TRBJ1-2; 7 bases are shared with TRBD1. CDR1 and CDR2 (germline): KGHSH, LQKENI. Trimming took 0 bases from V and 7 from J; bases not matched to a gene: 14. CDR3 length: 17 residues. CDR3 sequence: CASSPPGQSRGASGYTF. The CDR3 DNA follows: TGTGCCAGCTCACCACCGGGACAGTCCCGGGGAGCTAGTGGCTACACCTTC.

The genes are TRBV4-3 and TRBJ1-5, with D uncertain. Germline lookup yields CDR1 LGHNA and CDR2 YSLEER. This CDR3 is built from 15 residues. The V and J ends lost 4 bases and 6 bases respectively, with 16 bases between them. Written as DNA, the CDR3 is TGCGCCAGCAGCCGAAATCTGGAGGGCGGTCAGCCCCAGCATTTT. Its translation: CASSRNLEGGQPQHF.

The chain is built from TRBV30 and TRBJ2-7; possibly TRBD1 for D (6 bases). The length of the CDR3 is 18 residues. CDR1 is GTSNPN, CDR2 SVGIG, per germline (reference sequence). Deletions cut 0 bases from V and 5 bases from J, with 26 bases between. The CDR3 reads CAWSVPGTPIHRGNEQYF. In DNA, the CDR3 is TGTGCCTGGAGTGTACCCGGGACACCGATACACAGAGGGAACGAGCAGTACTTC.

J is TRBJ2-3 and V is TRBV3-1 (or the pseudogene TRBV3-2), with D perhaps TRBD1 (6 bases). V gave up 1 base and J gave up 0 bases, with 20 bases separating them. There are 19 residues in the CDR3. Germline V gene data show CDR1 as LGHDT and CDR2 as YNNKEL (reference sequence). The CDR3 sequence: CASSQGSQGFEISTDTQYF. Here the CDR3 DNA reads TGTGCCAGCAGCCAAGGGTCCCAGGGGTTCGAAATCAGCACAGATACGCAGTATTTT.

This chain joins TRBV4-3 and TRBJ1-3; 8 bases match TRBD1. This CDR3 is built from 18 residues. Per the germline V gene, CDR1 is LGHNA and CDR2 is YSLEER. The V and J ends lost 0 bases and 4 bases, in that order; junction bases with no gene match: 11. Here the CDR3 DNA reads TGCGCCAGCAGCCAAGAGAGGACAGGGCTAGTAAGGGGAAACACCATATATTTT. Protein product: CASSQERTGLVRGNTIYF.

The rearrangement joins TRBV9 to TRBJ2-7; possibly TRBD1 for D (6 bases). The germline CDR1 and CDR2 sequences are SGDLS and YYNGEE. The CDR3 spans 16 residues. The V and J ends lost 3 bases and 0 bases respectively, with 16 bases between them. The CDR3 loop reads CASSGPQGQGSYEQYF. CDR3 nucleotides: TGTGCCAGCAGCGGACCCCAGGGGCAGGGCTCCTACGAGCAGTACTTC.

The chain is built from TRBV4-3 and TRBJ2-7; D is perhaps TRBD2 (5 bases). The CDR3 is 15 amino acids. In germline, CDR1 is LGHNA, CDR2 YSLEER. Trimming pared 0 bases from V and 2 bases from J, leaving 11 bases between. The CDR3 sequence: CASSQDRGGPYEQYF. The CDR3 region has the DNA TGCGCCAGCAGCCAAGACCGAGGAGGCCCCTACGAGCAGTACTTC.

The J gene is TRBJ2-3, the V gene TRBV18, with 7 bases lining up with TRBD1. This CDR3 has 15 residues. After removal of 3 bases from V and 2 bases from J, the junction contained 5 bases not matched to a gene. Germline CDR1 is KGHSH and CDR2 is LQKENI. DNA of the CDR3: TGTGCCAGCTCACCCCGGACAGGAGCCACAGATACGCAGTATTTT. This encodes CASSPRTGATDTQYF. The whole variable domain, filled in from reference TRBV18 and TRBJ2-3, reads NAGVMQNPRHLVRRRGQEARLRCSPMKGHSHVYWYRQLPEEGLKFMVYLQKENIIDESGMPKERFSAEFPKEGPSILRIQQVVRGDSAAYFCASSPRTGATDTQYFGPGTRLTVL.